This T cell receptor (beta chain) comes out of a study of T cells after yellow fever vaccination. The table lists this clonotype with many counts. Its antigen remains unidentified. TCRdb used MiXCR to reprocess the 5' RACE reads, holding one entry per CDR3 protein. The profile shows a few hundred thousand distinct CDR3 sequences, around 4.3% of them singletons. The CDR3 extends over 16 amino acids. Germline V CDR1 and CDR2: SGHAT, FQNNGV. V lost 4 bases to trimming and J lost 6 bases; unmatched junction nucleotides: 14. General study points: Contamination by abundant bulk-population clonotypes could be present in FACS-sorted repertoires. The study re-detected most primary-vaccination clones after the booster (about 96% CD4, just over 85% CD8).

The gene calls are TRBV11-2 and TRBJ2-7, with TRBD1 matching 8 bases. The sequences come from PBMCs, collected 15 days after the yellow fever booster vaccination. This TCR was sampled from a man between 18 and 29 years old who received the YFV17D yellow fever vaccine. The CDR3 bases are TGTGCCAGCAGCTCATTGTACAGGGGGGTAATTCTCGAGCAGTACTTC. Protein product: CASSSLYRGVILEQYF. The full variable domain, with the rest looked up from reference TRBV11-2 and TRBJ2-7, is EAGVAQSPRYKIIEKRQSVAFWCNPISGHATLYWYQQILGQGPKLLIQFQNNGVVDDSQLPKDRFSAERLKGVDSTLKIQPAKLEDSAVYLCASSSLYRGVILEQYFGPGTRLTVT.